A selection of T cell receptor beta chains follows, all from one sample in a study of T cells in Graves' hyperthyroidism and ophthalmopathy. TCRdb itself ran the multiplex PCR reads through MiXCR, one entry per CDR3 protein. The sample holds around 720,000 distinct CDR3 sequences; roughly 32% are singletons and the top ten take around 32%. Source material: blood. The receptor source for this set is a middle-aged woman with Graves' hyperthyroidism. CDR3s include the opening cysteine and the closing phenylalanine or tryptophan. The D gene is left open where the match is weak. Expanded clones are given a class, and other clones once, few, many or no size at all.

clone_size j_call d_call v_call cdr3_aa cdr3_nt
. TRBJ2-2 TRBD1 TRBV7-2 CASSQTMPGQGSGELFF TGCGCCAGCAGCCAGACAATGCCGGGACAGGGGTCCGGGGAGCTGTTTTTT
. TRBJ2-3 TRBD2 TRBV10-3 CAISARLAGESTSTDTQYF TGTGCCATCAGTGCCCGACTAGCGGGGGAATCGACTAGCACAGATACGCAGTATTTT
many TRBJ1-1 . TRBV29-1 CSAVGGRNTEAFF TGCAGCGCCGTGGGGGGCAGGAACACTGAAGCTTTCTTT
. TRBJ1-6 . TRBV10-3 CASSEYIWGRANSPLHF TGTGCCAGCAGTGAATATATCTGGGGACGGGCTAATTCACCCCTCCACTTT
many TRBJ2-7 . TRBV10-3 CAIQGNGGPYEQYF TGTGCCATCCAGGGGAATGGCGGGCCCTACGAGCAGTACTTC
few TRBJ2-7 TRBD1 TRBV4-3 CASSQRPGQGYEQYF TGCGCCAGCAGCCAGAGACCGGGACAGGGCTACGAGCAGTACTTC
. TRBJ1-2 . TRBV19 CASGSGVNGYTF TGTGCCAGTGGGTCGGGAGTGAACGGCTACACCTTC
. TRBJ2-7 . TRBV7-8 CASGSTQGARGHPYEQYF TGTGCTAGTGGTTCTACCCAAGGGGCCCGCGGCCACCCCTACGAGCAGTACTTC
. TRBJ2-7 . TRBV7-2 CASSLHGIVYEQYF TGTGCCAGCAGTCTCCACGGGATCGTATACGAGCAGTACTTC
many TRBJ1-1 . TRBV7-3 CASSPRGIGEAFF TGTGCCAGCAGCCCGCGGGGGATCGGTGAAGCTTTCTTT